The rows below give T cell receptor beta chains drawn from one sample of a study of shared clonotypes between healthy human individuals. Here immunoSEQ multiplex PCR was the method, and the copy in TCRdb shows in-frame clones only, minus some. The sample records around 600,000 clones, more than 95% being singletons. The sample comprised naive CD8+ T cells sorted from blood. Source of these receptors: a young man in good health. CDR3s include the opening cysteine and the closing phenylalanine or tryptophan. D genes are given only for firm matches.

V gene: TRBV5-6
J gene: TRBJ2-7
D gene: TRBD1
CDR3 protein: CASSGQGYEQYF
CDR3 DNA: TGTGCCAGCAGCGGACAGGGCTACGAGCAGTACTTC

V gene: TRBV7-9
J gene: TRBJ1-2
D gene: .
CDR3 protein: CASSPPVLYGYTF
CDR3 DNA: TGTGCCAGCAGCCCGCCGGTCCTCTATGGCTACACCTTC

V gene: TRBV25-1
J gene: TRBJ2-7
D gene: .
CDR3 protein: CASSPRQAAYEQYF
CDR3 DNA: TGTGCCAGCAGCCCACGACAGGCGGCCTACGAGCAGTACTTC

V gene: TRBV6-6
J gene: TRBJ2-7
D gene: TRBD2
CDR3 protein: CASSYWPAGEGYEQYF
CDR3 DNA: TGTGCCAGCAGTTACTGGCCGGCGGGAGAAGGGTACGAGCAGTACTTC

V gene: TRBV27
J gene: TRBJ2-3
D gene: .
CDR3 protein: CASSLGSGLHTDTQYF
CDR3 DNA: TGTGCCAGCAGTTTGGGTAGCGGTTTACACACAGATACGCAGTATTTT

V gene: TRBV7-8
J gene: TRBJ1-5
D gene: .
CDR3 protein: CASSSQGIYSNQPQHF
CDR3 DNA: TGTGCCAGCAGCTCGCAGGGTATATATAGCAATCAGCCCCAGCATTTT

V gene: TRBV7-9
J gene: TRBJ1-1
D gene: TRBD1
CDR3 protein: CASSGWTGGTEAFF
CDR3 DNA: TGTGCCAGCAGCGGCTGGACAGGGGGCACTGAAGCTTTCTTT

V gene: TRBV27
J gene: TRBJ2-7
D gene: .
CDR3 protein: CASSSGASYEQYF
CDR3 DNA: TGTGCCAGCAGCTCCGGGGCCTCCTACGAGCAGTACTTC

V gene: TRBV27
J gene: TRBJ2-1
D gene: .
CDR3 protein: CASSLTGYNEQFF
CDR3 DNA: TGTGCCAGCAGTTTAACGGGCTACAATGAGCAGTTCTTC

V gene: TRBV11-2
J gene: TRBJ2-7
D gene: .
CDR3 protein: CASSLFRDKYEQYF
CDR3 DNA: TGTGCCAGCAGCTTATTTAGGGACAAATACGAGCAGTACTTC

V gene: TRBV5-1
J gene: TRBJ2-7
D gene: TRBD1
CDR3 protein: CASSIGQGEAYEQYF
CDR3 DNA: TGCGCCAGCAGCATAGGACAGGGCGAGGCCTACGAGCAGTACTTC

V gene: TRBV10-2
J gene: TRBJ2-1
D gene: TRBD2
CDR3 protein: CASSERAGGPREQFF
CDR3 DNA: TGCGCCAGCAGTGAGAGAGCGGGAGGGCCTCGTGAGCAGTTCTTC

V gene: TRBV9
J gene: TRBJ1-2
D gene: .
CDR3 protein: CASKGHAGGYTF
CDR3 DNA: TGTGCCAGCAAAGGCCACGCGGGGGGCTACACCTTC

V gene: TRBV11-2
J gene: TRBJ2-7
D gene: TRBD1
CDR3 protein: CASSYGQGENYEQYF
CDR3 DNA: TGTGCCAGCAGCTACGGACAGGGGGAAAATTACGAGCAGTACTTC

V gene: TRBV27
J gene: TRBJ2-1
D gene: TRBD1
CDR3 protein: CASSFTGAPNNEQFF
CDR3 DNA: TGTGCCAGCAGTTTTACAGGGGCACCTAACAATGAGCAGTTCTTC

V gene: TRBV27
J gene: TRBJ2-5
D gene: TRBD2
CDR3 protein: CASGLRGLAQAETQYF
CDR3 DNA: TGTGCCAGCGGACTAAGGGGACTAGCGCAGGCGGAGACCCAGTACTTC

V gene: TRBV15
J gene: TRBJ2-1
D gene: .
CDR3 protein: CATSTPIFLVNEQFF
CDR3 DNA: TGTGCCACCAGCACTCCCATTTTCCTAGTAAATGAGCAGTTCTTC

V gene: TRBV9
J gene: TRBJ2-1
D gene: .
CDR3 protein: CASSVGISYNEQFF
CDR3 DNA: TGTGCCAGCAGCGTCGGAATCTCCTACAATGAGCAGTTCTTC

V gene: TRBV28
J gene: TRBJ2-5
D gene: TRBD2
CDR3 protein: CASSLGPSGTETQYF
CDR3 DNA: TGTGCCAGCAGTTTGGGGCCCAGCGGGACTGAGACCCAGTACTTC

V gene: TRBV28
J gene: TRBJ1-5
D gene: .
CDR3 protein: CASRLGGNQPQHF
CDR3 DNA: TGTGCCAGCAGGTTGGGGGGGAATCAGCCCCAGCATTTT

V gene: TRBV7-9
J gene: TRBJ2-5
D gene: .
CDR3 protein: CASSLGVVQETQYF
CDR3 DNA: TGTGCCAGCAGCTTAGGGGTTGTCCAAGAGACCCAGTACTTC

V gene: TRBV5-6
J gene: TRBJ2-2
D gene: .
CDR3 protein: CASSFPSGELFF
CDR3 DNA: TGTGCCAGCAGCTTCCCGTCCGGGGAGCTGTTTTTT